These T cell receptor beta chains were read from a single sample in a study of a mutant IDH1 vaccine in newly diagnosed glioma. Their cognate antigens are unknown. Using immunoSEQ multiplex PCR, the repertoire was profiled, and TCRdb retains in-frame clones only, with some absent. This table holds fewer than 95,000 clones, around four fifths found once. The starting material was PBMCs, obtained from a glioma patient whose treatment included an IDH1 peptide vaccine. The receptors originated from a middle-aged man with glioma. The CDR3 runs from the conserved cysteine through the conserved F or W. Each record gives: J gene, D gene, V gene, clone size, CDR3 DNA, CDR3 protein. The D gene is left open where the match is weak. Only some rows state a clone size, as once, few, many or a class for expanded clones.

>TRBJ2-7|.|TRBV19|once
TGTGCCAGTAGTGCTCTCCTCGGTAGCTACGAGCAGTACTTC
CASSALLGSYEQYF
>TRBJ2-7|.|TRBV4-2|.
TGTGCCAGCAGCCAAGGATTAGCGTTGACTGGGGGGTTTAGGTCCTACGAGCAGTACTTC
CASSQGLALTGGFRSYEQYF
>TRBJ2-2|TRBD1|TRBV7-3|once
TGTGCCAGCAGCCGGACAGGGTCGAGGGCCGGGGAGCTGTTTTTT
CASSRTGSRAGELFF
>TRBJ1-1|.|TRBV7-2|.
TGTGCCAGCAGACAGGGACCCAAGACTGAAGCTTTCTTT
CASRQGPKTEAFF
>TRBJ2-3|.|TRBV6-5|.
TGTGCCAGCGCTAGGGGCACAGATACGCAGTATTTT
CASARGTDTQYF
>TRBJ2-7|.|TRBV18|.
TGTGCCAGCTCACCACCGGTTCGGACACTGGTTTACGAGCAGTACTTC
CASSPPVRTLVYEQYF
>TRBJ2-3|.|TRBV7-9|.
TGTGCCAGCACAGAAGAGGAGCCCCTGGATACGCAGTATTTT
CASTEEEPLDTQYF
>TRBJ2-7|TRBD1|TRBV5-1|.
TGCGCCAGCAGCCTCGGGACAGGGGGCGGTGAGCAGTACTTC
CASSLGTGGGEQYF
>TRBJ2-5|.|TRBV6-5|.
TGTGCCAGCAGTTACTCAATCGGAGTCCAAGAGACCCAGTACTTC
CASSYSIGVQETQYF
>TRBJ2-5|.|TRBV5-1|.
TGCGCCAGCAGCTTATCACAGGGGAGGGAGACCCAGTACTTC
CASSLSQGRETQYF
>TRBJ2-1|TRBD1|TRBV2|many
TGTGCCAGCAGTGAACGACAGGGTCGAAGGATTGGCAATGAGCAGTTCTTC
CASSERQGRRIGNEQFF
>TRBJ1-2|.|TRBV27|.
TGTGCCAGCAGTCAAACCAGGGGTTCCTATGGCTACACCTTC
CASSQTRGSYGYTF
>TRBJ1-6|.|TRBV7-9|.
TGTGCCAGCAGCTTAAAAGTGGATGGCAGTTCCCATAATTCACCCCTCCACTTT
CASSLKVDGSSHNSPLHF
>TRBJ1-3|.|TRBV7-9|.
TGTGCCAGCAGCCCACGACAGGAAAACACCATATATTTT
CASSPRQENTIYF
>TRBJ2-3|TRBD2|TRBV4-3|.
TGCGCCAGCAGCCAAGTCCCCGGGACTAGCGGGGTTACGCAGTATTTT
CASSQVPGTSGVTQYF
>TRBJ1-1|.|TRBV6-5|.
TGTGCCAGCAGTGAATGGGGGGCTTTCTTT
CASSEWGAFF
>TRBJ1-6|.|TRBV6-6|.
TGTGCCAGCAGGGTGGTAGGGCAGGGAAAAGGGGCCCTCCACTTT
CASRVVGQGKGALHF
>TRBJ2-2|.|TRBV19|.
TGTGCCAGTAGTATATCTCGGTCCGCCGGGGAGCTGTTTTTT
CASSISRSAGELFF
>TRBJ1-1|TRBD1|TRBV29-1|few
TGCAGCGTTGAGGTAGGGGGCCACACTGAAGCTTTCTTT
CSVEVGGHTEAFF
>TRBJ2-1|TRBD2|TRBV18|.
TGTGCCAGCTCACCAGAGACTAGCGGGCTCTACAATGAGCAGTTCTTC
CASSPETSGLYNEQFF
>TRBJ1-6|.|TRBV4-2|.
TGTGCCAGCAGCCAAGTGACGGATTCCTATAATTCACCCCTCCACTTT
CASSQVTDSYNSPLHF
>TRBJ2-1|TRBD1|TRBV4-3|few
TGCGCCAGCAGCCTGGACAGGGTCAATGAGCAGTTCTTC
CASSLDRVNEQFF
>TRBJ1-3|.|TRBV7-2|.
TGTGCCAGCAGCTCCCGGACGCAGCCTTGGGGCACCATATATTTT
CASSSRTQPWGTIYF
>TRBJ2-2|.|TRBV9|.
TGTGCCAGCAGCGTAGCGGACAAGAACACCGGGGAGCTGTTTTTT
CASSVADKNTGELFF
>TRBJ2-1|TRBD2|TRBV7-2|.
TGTGCCAGCAGCTTTCGGACTAGCGGGATGAGCTCCTACAATGAGCAGTTCTTC
CASSFRTSGMSSYNEQFF